Listed below are T cell receptor beta chains from one sample, sequenced in a study of T cells expressing NK-cell markers. TCRdb re-called the 5' RACE reads and catalogs CDR3 proteins one per entry, DNA excluded. Here the sample table reports approximately 380,000 distinct CDR3 sequences. Sequenced input: blood T cells: a sorted CD56 or NKG2C T cell subset, CD4+ or CD8+ T cells, or bulk PBMC T cells (not recorded which). The receptors originated from a man aged 18-70 years in good health. Each CDR3 is given with its conserved first and last residue.

length: 15; V: TRBV5-1; J: TRBJ2-5; CDR3: CASSTPRTGGETQYF
length: 14; V: TRBV18; J: TRBJ2-1; CDR3: CASSPGGSYNEQFF
length: 15; V: TRBV15; J: TRBJ1-1; CDR3: CATSRDAGVRTEAFF
length: 17; V: TRBV12-3/TRBV12-4; J: TRBJ2-1; CDR3: CASSLGLSGSFYNEQFF
length: 16; V: TRBV12-3/TRBV12-4; J: TRBJ2-1; CDR3: CASSLEDWYSYNEQFF
length: 12; V: TRBV20-1; J: TRBJ2-5; CDR3: CSAPGLGETQYF
length: 13; V: TRBV11-3; J: TRBJ2-1; CDR3: CASSPYTSGEQFF
length: 15; V: TRBV7-9; J: TRBJ1-2; CDR3: CASTTTTGYNYGYTF
length: 16; V: TRBV5-1; J: TRBJ2-2; CDR3: CASSQDPTRNTGELFF
length: 17; V: TRBV12-3/TRBV12-4; J: TRBJ1-3; CDR3: CASSFYAHKTSGNTIYF
length: 12; V: TRBV12-5; J: TRBJ2-1; CDR3: CASGSLLGEQFF
length: 15; V: TRBV25-1; J: TRBJ2-1; CDR3: CASSTPGTGDNEQFF
length: 17; V: TRBV7-2; J: TRBJ2-1; CDR3: CASSSRTSGGIYNEQFF
length: 15; V: TRBV7-3; J: TRBJ1-6; CDR3: CASRGPGQLNSPLHF
length: 14; V: TRBV5-5; J: TRBJ2-3; CDR3: CASSLTGVGDTQYF
length: 14; V: TRBV4-2; J: TRBJ1-2; CDR3: CASSLEPGPYGYTF
length: 14; V: TRBV7-8; J: TRBJ1-2; CDR3: CASSLMVRGNGYTF
length: 15; V: TRBV5-1; J: TRBJ2-7; CDR3: CASSRTPGAEGEQYF
length: 16; V: TRBV12-3/TRBV12-4; J: TRBJ1-2; CDR3: CASSLRPLSPIYGYTF
length: 14; V: TRBV28; J: TRBJ2-3; CDR3: CASGGLAGTDTQYF
length: 15; V: TRBV6-1; J: TRBJ1-1; CDR3: CASTNGASRSTEAFF
length: 15; V: TRBV12-3/TRBV12-4; J: TRBJ1-4; CDR3: CASSFRGRTNEKLFF
length: 15; V: TRBV6-5; J: TRBJ2-1; CDR3: CASSYSGGVWNEQFF
length: 15; V: TRBV27; J: TRBJ2-7; CDR3: CASGIPGGGGYEQYF
length: 15; V: TRBV10-2; J: TRBJ1-5; CDR3: CASSEGRGSNQPQHF
length: 15; V: TRBV3-1; J: TRBJ2-5; CDR3: CASRPTKGSQETQYF